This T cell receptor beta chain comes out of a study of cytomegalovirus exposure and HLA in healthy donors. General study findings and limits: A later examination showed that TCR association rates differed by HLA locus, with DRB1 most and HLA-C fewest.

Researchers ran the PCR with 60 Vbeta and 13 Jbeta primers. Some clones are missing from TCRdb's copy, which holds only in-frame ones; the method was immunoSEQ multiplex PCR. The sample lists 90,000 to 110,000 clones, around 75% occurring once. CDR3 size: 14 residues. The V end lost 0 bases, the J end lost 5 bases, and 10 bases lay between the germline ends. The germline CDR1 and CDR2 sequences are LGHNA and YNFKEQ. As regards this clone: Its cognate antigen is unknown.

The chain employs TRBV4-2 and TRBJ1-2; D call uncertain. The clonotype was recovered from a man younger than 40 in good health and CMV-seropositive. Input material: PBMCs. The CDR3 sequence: CASSQEKLPYGYTF. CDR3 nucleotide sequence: TGTGCCAGCAGCCAAGAAAAGCTTCCGTATGGCTACACCTTC.